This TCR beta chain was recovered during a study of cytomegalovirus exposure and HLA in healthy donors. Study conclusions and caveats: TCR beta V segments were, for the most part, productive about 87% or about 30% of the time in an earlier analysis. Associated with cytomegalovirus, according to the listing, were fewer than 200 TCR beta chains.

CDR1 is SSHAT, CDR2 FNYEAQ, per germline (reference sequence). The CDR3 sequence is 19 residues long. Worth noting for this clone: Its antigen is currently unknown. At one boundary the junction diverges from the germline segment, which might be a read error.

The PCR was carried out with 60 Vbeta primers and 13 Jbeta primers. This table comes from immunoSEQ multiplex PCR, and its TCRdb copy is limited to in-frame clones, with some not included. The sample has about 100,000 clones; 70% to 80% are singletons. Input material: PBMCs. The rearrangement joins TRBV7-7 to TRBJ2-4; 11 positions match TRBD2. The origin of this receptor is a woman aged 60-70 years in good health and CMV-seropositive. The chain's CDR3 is CASSLERSRLAGLTEIQYF. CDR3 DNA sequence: TGTGCTAGCAGCTTAGAACGCTCACGACTAGCGGGACTGACGGAAATTCAGTACTTC.